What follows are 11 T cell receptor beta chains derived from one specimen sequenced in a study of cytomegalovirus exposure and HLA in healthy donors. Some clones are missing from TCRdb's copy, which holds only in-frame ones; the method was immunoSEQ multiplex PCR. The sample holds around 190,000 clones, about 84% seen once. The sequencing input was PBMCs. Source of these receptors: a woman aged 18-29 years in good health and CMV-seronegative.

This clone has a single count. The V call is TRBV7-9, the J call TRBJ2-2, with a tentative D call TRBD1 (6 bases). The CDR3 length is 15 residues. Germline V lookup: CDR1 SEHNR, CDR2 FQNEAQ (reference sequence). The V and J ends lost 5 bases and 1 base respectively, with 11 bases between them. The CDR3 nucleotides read TGTGCCAGCAGCCCCGGACAGAAGAACACCGGGGAGCTGTTTTTT. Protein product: CASSPGQKNTGELFF.

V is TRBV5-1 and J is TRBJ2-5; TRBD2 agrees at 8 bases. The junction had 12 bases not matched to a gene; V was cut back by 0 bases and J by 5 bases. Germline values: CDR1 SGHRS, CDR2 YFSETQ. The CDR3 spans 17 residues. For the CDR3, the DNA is TGCGCCAGCAGCTTGGGTTGGTTTAGCGGGACTCGCGAGACCCAGTACTTC. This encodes CASSLGWFSGTRETQYF.

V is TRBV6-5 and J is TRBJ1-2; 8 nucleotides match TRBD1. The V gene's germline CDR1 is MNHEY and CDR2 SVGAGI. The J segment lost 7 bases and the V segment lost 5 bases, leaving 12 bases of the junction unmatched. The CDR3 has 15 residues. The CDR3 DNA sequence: TGTGCCAGCAGTCTAGACAGGGGCAGTTGGGGTGGCTACACCTTC. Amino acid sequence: CASSLDRGSWGGYTF.

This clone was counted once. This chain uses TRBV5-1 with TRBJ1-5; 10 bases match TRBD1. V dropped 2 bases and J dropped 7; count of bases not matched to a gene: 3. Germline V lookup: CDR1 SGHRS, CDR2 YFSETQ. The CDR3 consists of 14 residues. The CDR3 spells CASSLRQGAQPQHF. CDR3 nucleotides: TGCGCCAGCAGCTTACGACAGGGGGCCCAGCCCCAGCATTTT.

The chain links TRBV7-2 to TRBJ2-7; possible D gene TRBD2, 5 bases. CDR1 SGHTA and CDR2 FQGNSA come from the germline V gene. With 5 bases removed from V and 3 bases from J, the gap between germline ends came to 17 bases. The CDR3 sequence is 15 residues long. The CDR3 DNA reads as TGTGCCAGCAGCCCGCCGGGGAGTTTGCGCTACGAGCAGTACTTC. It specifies CASSPPGSLRYEQYF.

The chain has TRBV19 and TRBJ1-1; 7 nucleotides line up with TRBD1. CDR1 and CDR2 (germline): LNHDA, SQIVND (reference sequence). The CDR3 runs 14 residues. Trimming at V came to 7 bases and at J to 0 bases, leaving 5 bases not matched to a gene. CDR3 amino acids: CASNDRAVNTEAFF. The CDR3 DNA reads TGTGCCAGTAACGACAGGGCGGTGAACACTGAAGCTTTCTTT.

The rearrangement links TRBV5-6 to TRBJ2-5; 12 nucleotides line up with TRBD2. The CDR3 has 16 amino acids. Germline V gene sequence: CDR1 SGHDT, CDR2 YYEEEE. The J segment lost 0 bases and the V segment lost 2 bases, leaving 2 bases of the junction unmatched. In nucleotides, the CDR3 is TGTGCCAGCAGCTTCACTAGCGGGGGGTACCAAGAGACCCAGTACTTC. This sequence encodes CASSFTSGGYQETQYF.

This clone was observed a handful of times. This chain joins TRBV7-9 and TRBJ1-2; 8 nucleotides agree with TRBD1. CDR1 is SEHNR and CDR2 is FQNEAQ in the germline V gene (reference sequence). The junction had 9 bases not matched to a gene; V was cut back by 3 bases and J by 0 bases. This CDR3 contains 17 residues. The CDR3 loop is CASSFRDRHNSNYGYTF. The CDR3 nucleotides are TGTGCCAGCAGCTTCCGGGACAGGCATAATTCTAACTATGGCTACACCTTC.

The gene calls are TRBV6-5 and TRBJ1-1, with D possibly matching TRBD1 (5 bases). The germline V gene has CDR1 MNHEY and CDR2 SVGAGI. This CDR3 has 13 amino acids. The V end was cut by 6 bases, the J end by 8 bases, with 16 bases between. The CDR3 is CASSYAGGEEAFF. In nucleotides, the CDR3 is TGTGCCAGCAGCTACGCGGGGGGAGAGGAAGCTTTCTTT.

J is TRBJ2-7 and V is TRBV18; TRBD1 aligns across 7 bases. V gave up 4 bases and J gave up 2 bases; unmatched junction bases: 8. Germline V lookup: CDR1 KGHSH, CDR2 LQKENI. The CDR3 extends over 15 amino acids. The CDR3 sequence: CASSHYRDSTYEQYF. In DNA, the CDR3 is TGTGCCAGCTCACATTACCGGGACAGTACCTACGAGCAGTACTTC.

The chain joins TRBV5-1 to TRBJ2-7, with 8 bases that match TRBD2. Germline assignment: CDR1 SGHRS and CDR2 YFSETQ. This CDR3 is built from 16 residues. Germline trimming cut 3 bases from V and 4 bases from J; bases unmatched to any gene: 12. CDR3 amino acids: CASSSAGTSRTYEQYF. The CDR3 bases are TGCGCCAGCAGCTCCGCCGGGACTAGTAGGACTTACGAGCAGTACTTC. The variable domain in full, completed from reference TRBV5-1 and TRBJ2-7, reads KAGVTQTPRYLIKTRGQQVTLSCSPISGHRSVSWYQQTPGQGLQFLFEYFSETQRNKGNFPGRFSGRQFSNSRSEMNVSTLELGDSALYLCASSSAGTSRTYEQYFGPGTRLTVT.